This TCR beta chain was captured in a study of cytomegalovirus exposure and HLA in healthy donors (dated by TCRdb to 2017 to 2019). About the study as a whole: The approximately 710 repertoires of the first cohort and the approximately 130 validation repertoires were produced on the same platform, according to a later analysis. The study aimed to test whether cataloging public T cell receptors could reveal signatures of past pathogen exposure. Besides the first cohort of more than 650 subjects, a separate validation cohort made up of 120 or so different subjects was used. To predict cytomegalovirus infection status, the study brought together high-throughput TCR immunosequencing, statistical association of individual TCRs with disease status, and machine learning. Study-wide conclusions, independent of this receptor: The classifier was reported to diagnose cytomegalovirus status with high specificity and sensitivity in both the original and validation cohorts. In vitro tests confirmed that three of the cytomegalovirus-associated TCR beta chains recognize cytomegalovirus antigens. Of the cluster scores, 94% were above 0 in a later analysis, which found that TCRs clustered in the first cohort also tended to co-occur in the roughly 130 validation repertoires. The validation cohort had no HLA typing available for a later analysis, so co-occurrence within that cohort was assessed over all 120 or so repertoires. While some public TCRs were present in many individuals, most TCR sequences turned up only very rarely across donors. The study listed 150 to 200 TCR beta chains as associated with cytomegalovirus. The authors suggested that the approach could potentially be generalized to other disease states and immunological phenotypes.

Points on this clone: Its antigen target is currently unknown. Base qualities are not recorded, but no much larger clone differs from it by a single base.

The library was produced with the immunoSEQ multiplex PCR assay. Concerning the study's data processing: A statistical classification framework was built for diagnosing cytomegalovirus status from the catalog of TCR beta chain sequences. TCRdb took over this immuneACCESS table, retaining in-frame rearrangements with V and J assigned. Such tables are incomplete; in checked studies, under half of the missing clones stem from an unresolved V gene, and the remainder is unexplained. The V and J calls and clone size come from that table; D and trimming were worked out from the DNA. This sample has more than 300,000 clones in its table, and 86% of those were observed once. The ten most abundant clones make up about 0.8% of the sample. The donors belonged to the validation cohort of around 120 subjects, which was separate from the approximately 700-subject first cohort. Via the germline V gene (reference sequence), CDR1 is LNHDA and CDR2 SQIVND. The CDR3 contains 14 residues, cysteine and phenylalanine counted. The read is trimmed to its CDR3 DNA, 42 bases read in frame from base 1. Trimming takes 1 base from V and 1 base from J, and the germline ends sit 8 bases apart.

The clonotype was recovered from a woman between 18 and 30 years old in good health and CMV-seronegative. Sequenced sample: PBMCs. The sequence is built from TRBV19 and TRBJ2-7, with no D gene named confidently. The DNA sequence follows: TGTGCCAGTAGTATAGGGGCTTTGTCCTACGAGCAGTACTTC. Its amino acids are CASSIGALSYEQYF. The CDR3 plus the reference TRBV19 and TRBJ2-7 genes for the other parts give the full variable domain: DGGITQSPKYLFRKEGQNVTLSCEQNLNHDAMYWYRQDPGQGLRLIYYSQIVNDFQKGDIAEGYSVSREKKESFPLTVTSAQKNPTAFYLCASSIGALSYEQYFGPGTRLTVT.